One sample yielded the 10 T cell receptor beta chains listed below, sequenced in a study of tumor and adjacent non-tumor tissue in lung cancer. The library came from three nested PCR rounds adapted from ARM-PCR protocols. Using its own MiXCR run on the multiplex PCR reads, TCRdb lists one record per CDR3 protein. The sample records approximately 70,000 distinct CDR3 sequences, 60% to 75% being singletons. RNA was extracted from bulk tissue without any cell sorting. Sequenced input: lung tumor tissue. The source is a man between 60 and 75 years old with non-small cell lung cancer.

Concerning this clonotype itself: At one end, the junction sequence differs from germline, possibly due to a read error. The chain has TRBV11-3 and TRBJ2-1; TRBD2 aligns across 8 bases. The CDR3 is made up of 21 amino acids. Germline V gene data show CDR1 as SGHNT and CDR2 as YENEEA. CDR3 nucleotides: TGTGCCAGCAGCTTAATGTACGGTACTAGGCGGGAGGCCCTGGACTACAATGAGCAGTTCTTT. Its protein product is CASSLMYGTRREALDYNEQFF.

Concerning this clonotype itself: One junction end does not reproduce the germline sequence, and a read error may be involved. The V call is TRBV6-5, the J call TRBJ2-4; tentative D call: TRBD2 (5 bases). The CDR3 spans 15 residues. Germline CDR1 MNHEY, CDR2 SVGAGI. As DNA, the CDR3 is TGTGCCAGCAGTTACAACCGGGGTTCGGGGAACTTTCAGTATTTC. Amino acid sequence: CASSYNRGSGNFQYF.

For this clonotype: The germline gene is not matched at one end of the junction; a read error may be the cause. The chain recombines TRBV7-9 with TRBJ2-3; 13 nucleotides align to TRBD2. The CDR3 runs 16 residues. CDR1 is SEHNR, CDR2 FQNEAQ, per germline (reference sequence). CDR3 protein: CVSSSGLAGRTDTQYF. The CDR3 DNA reads TGTGTCAGCAGCTCGGGACTAGCGGGGAGGACAGATACGCAGTATTTT.

The J gene is TRBJ1-5, the V gene TRBV6-6; no clear D. This CDR3 contains 16 residues. V lost 1 base and J lost 2, with 12 bases in between. Germline V lookup: CDR1 MNHNY, CDR2 SVGAGI (reference sequence). In nucleotides, the CDR3 is TGTGCCAGCAGTTACTTCATAGGTGGGGGCAATCAGCCCCAGCATTTT. Its protein product is CASSYFIGGGNQPQHF.

This clonotype was recorded a few times. This rearrangement joins TRBV24-1 to TRBJ2-2, with D unclear. Germline CDR1 and CDR2: KGHDR and SFDVKD. The CDR3 has 14 amino acids. The germline V and J ends were trimmed by 7 bases and 0 bases, with 8 bases remaining between them. The CDR3 loop is CATSGFANTGELFF. Written as DNA, the CDR3 is TGTGCCACCAGCGGGTTCGCGAACACCGGGGAGCTGTTTTTT.

This clonotype was observed many times. The genes are TRBV29-1 and TRBJ2-3; D not resolved. From germline, CDR1 is SQVTM and CDR2 ANQGSEA. The CDR3 runs 13 residues. Trimming removed 1 base at V and 6 bases at J, with 11 bases between. This CDR3 reads CSVEARYGDTQYF. CDR3 nucleotide sequence: TGCAGCGTTGAAGCCCGTTATGGGGATACGCAGTATTTT.

As to this clonotype: At one of its ends the junction is not consistent with the germline gene, which may arise from a read error. The chain has TRBV6-5 and TRBJ2-7, with 7 bases identical to TRBD1. The CDR3 is 15 residues long. The V gene's germline CDR1 is MNHEY and CDR2 SVGAGI. CDR3 sequence (DNA): TGTGGCAGCAGTCGACCGCGACAGGGTCTCTCTGAGCAGTACTTC. This encodes CGSSRPRQGLSEQYF.

About this clonotype: The junction differs from germline at one of its ends, possibly a read error. The rearrangement joins TRBV10-3 to TRBJ1-6; D gene unclear. CDR1 is ENHRY and CDR2 is SYGVKD in the germline V gene. The CDR3 consists of 15 residues. Here the CDR3 DNA reads TGTGCCATCTGTGATCATTTGATGGCGTACTCACCCCTCCACTTT. Its protein product is CAICDHLMAYSPLHF.

The chain has TRBV11-2 and TRBJ2-4, with D perhaps TRBD2 (6 bases). Germline CDR1 SGHAT, CDR2 FQNNGV. Trimming took 2 bases from V and 4 from J, leaving 24 bases between them. This CDR3 region has 19 residues. The CDR3 DNA sequence: TGTGCCAGCAGCTTAACGACTAGAGGGAGAGGAGTATCAAAAAACATTCAGTACTTC. It is translated as CASSLTTRGRGVSKNIQYF.

The rearrangement uses TRBV5-1 and TRBJ2-7; the match to TRBD2 covers 10 bases. Trimming removed 6 bases from V and 2 bases from J; junction bases left unmatched: 11. CDR3 length: 16 residues. CDR1 is SGHRS and CDR2 is YFSETQ in the germline V gene. The CDR3: CASNFRTSGSTYEQYF. CDR3 nucleotides: TGCGCCAGCAACTTCAGGACTAGCGGTAGCACCTACGAGCAGTACTTC.